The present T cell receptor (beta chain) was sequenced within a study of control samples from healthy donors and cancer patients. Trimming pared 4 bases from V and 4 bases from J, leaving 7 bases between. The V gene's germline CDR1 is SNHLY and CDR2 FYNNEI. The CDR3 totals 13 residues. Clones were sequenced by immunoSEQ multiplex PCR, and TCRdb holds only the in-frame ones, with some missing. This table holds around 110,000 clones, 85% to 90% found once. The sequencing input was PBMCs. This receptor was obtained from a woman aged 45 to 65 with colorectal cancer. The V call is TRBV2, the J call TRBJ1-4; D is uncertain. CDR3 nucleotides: TGTGCCAGCAGTGGGGCAATTAATGAAAAACTGTTTTTT. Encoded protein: CASSGAINEKLFF.